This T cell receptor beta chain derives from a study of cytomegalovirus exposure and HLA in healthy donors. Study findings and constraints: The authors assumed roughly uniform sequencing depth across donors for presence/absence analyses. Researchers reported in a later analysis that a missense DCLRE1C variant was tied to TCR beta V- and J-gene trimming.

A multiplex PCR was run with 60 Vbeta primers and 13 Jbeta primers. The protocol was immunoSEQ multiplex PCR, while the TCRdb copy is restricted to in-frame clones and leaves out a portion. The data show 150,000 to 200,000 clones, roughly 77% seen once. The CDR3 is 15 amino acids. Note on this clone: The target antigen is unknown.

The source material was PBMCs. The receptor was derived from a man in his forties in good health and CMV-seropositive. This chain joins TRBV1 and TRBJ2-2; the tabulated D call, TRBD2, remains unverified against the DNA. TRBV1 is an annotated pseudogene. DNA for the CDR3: TGCACCAGCACATTTAGGACTAGCGGACACCGGGGAGCTGTTTTT. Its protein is CTSTFRTSGHRGAVF.